This record concerns one T cell receptor beta chain sequence. Antigen unknown. The data derive from a study of radiation and T cells in renal cell carcinoma. Broader study findings: Pretreatment tumor biopsies were lacking, so baseline clonotypes are unknown.

The repertoire was sequenced with immunoSEQ multiplex PCR; TCRdb's copy has only in-frame clones and lacks some. Among about 130,000 clones, roughly 88% were seen once, and the ten largest hold 12%. Time point noted: baseline pretreatment blood. This sample's treatment: 15 Gy SBRT to primary tumor, nephrectomy 4 weeks later. CDR1 MGHRA and CDR2 YSYEKL come from the germline V gene. Trimming shortened V by 1 base and J by 4 bases, and 7 bases separated the two germline ends. CDR3 length equals 14 residues. This rearrangement joins TRBV4-1 to TRBJ2-2; D call uncertain. This TCR was recovered from a woman in her fifties or sixties with renal cell carcinoma. Sequenced material: blood, taken from a patient whose treatment included radiotherapy and nephrectomy. Here the CDR3 DNA reads TGCGCCAGCAGCCAAGTATTCTTCACCGGGGAGCTGTTTTTT. Protein: CASSQVFFTGELFF.